These 20 T cell receptor beta chains were sequenced from one sample in a study of cytomegalovirus exposure and HLA in healthy donors. PCR was performed using 60 Vbeta and 13 Jbeta primers. Clones were read by immunoSEQ multiplex PCR, and TCRdb kept only the in-frame ones, dropping some. The sample includes about 150,000 clones, nearly 80% of them seen just once. The sample taken for sequencing was PBMCs. Receptors were obtained from a woman aged 25 to 39 in good health and CMV-seronegative.

The chain links TRBV19 to TRBJ2-6, with TRBD1 identical over 9 bases. The CDR3 covers 15 residues. V was pared by 5 bases and J by 2 bases, with 1 base of the junction left unmatched. Germline V gives CDR1 LNHDA, CDR2 SQIVND (reference sequence). The CDR3 coding sequence is TGTGCCAGTAGTCGGACAGGGGCTGGGGCCAACGTCCTGACTTTC. Its translation: CASSRTGAGANVLTF.

The chain employs TRBV19 and TRBJ1-5; the D is unclear. Trimming left V 4 bases short and J 0 bases short, with 10 bases between. CDR1 LNHDA and CDR2 SQIVND come from the germline V gene (reference sequence). This CDR3 contains 15 residues. The CDR3 here is CASSTTAYSNQPQHF. The CDR3 nucleotides are TGTGCCAGTAGTACGACTGCGTATAGCAATCAGCCCCAGCATTTT.

V gene TRBV5-1 combines with J gene TRBJ2-7, with 8 bases matching TRBD1. This CDR3 is built from 14 residues. Germline CDR1 reads SGHRS; CDR2 reads YFSETQ. J lost 3 bases, V lost 3 bases, and 5 bases had no gene match. The chain's CDR3 is CASSSGTGRYEQYF. For the CDR3, the DNA is TGCGCCAGCAGCTCCGGGACAGGACGCTACGAGCAGTACTTC. Based on the CDR3 plus reference TRBV5-1 and TRBJ2-7, the full variable domain is KAGVTQTPRYLIKTRGQQVTLSCSPISGHRSVSWYQQTPGQGLQFLFEYFSETQRNKGNFPGRFSGRQFSNSRSEMNVSTLELGDSALYLCASSSGTGRYEQYFGPGTRLTVT.

This clone was seen only once. The V gene is TRBV9, the J gene TRBJ1-1; no firm D call. V was clipped by 3 bases and J by 1 base, with 4 bases between them. The CDR3 is made up of 12 amino acids. Germline CDR1 reads SGDLS; CDR2 reads YYNGEE. The CDR3 DNA sequence: TGTGCCAGCAGCGCGGGGAACACTGAAGCTTTCTTT. It encodes CASSAGNTEAFF.

This chain links TRBV5-1 with TRBJ2-3; 10 bases agree with TRBD2. In germline, CDR1 is SGHRS, CDR2 YFSETQ. This CDR3 is 16 amino acids long. V lost 7 bases, J lost 0 bases, and 8 bases stayed unmatched. The CDR3 loop is CASCQRGGLSTDTQYF. The CDR3 coding sequence is TGCGCCAGCTGCCAGCGGGGGGGCCTTAGCACAGATACGCAGTATTTT. Full variable domain (missing parts from reference TRBV5-1 and TRBJ2-3): KAGVTQTPRYLIKTRGQQVTLSCSPISGHRSVSWYQQTPGQGLQFLFEYFSETQRNKGNFPGRFSGRQFSNSRSEMNVSTLELGDSALYLCASCQRGGLSTDTQYFGPGTRLTVL.

The gene calls are TRBV5-1 and TRBJ1-4; D possibly corresponds to TRBD1 (5 bases). V was shortened by 0 bases and J by 4 bases, with 13 bases between the two germline ends. The CDR3 runs 16 residues. Germline CDR1 and CDR2: SGHRS and YFSETQ. The CDR3 loop is CASSLDTGSRNEKLFF. The CDR3 DNA is TGCGCCAGCAGCTTGGACACAGGTTCCCGTAATGAAAAACTGTTTTTT.

The J gene is TRBJ1-6, the V gene TRBV7-6; D is ambiguous. The germline gives CDR1 SGHVS, CDR2 FNYEAQ. Trimming took 8 bases from V and 4 from J, leaving 12 bases between them. This CDR3 is 14 amino acids long. DNA for the CDR3: TGTGCCAGCCGCCGGACTGATTATAATTCACCCCTCCACTTT. Translated: CASRRTDYNSPLHF.

DNA for the CDR3: TGTGCCAGCAGCACCCCGGGGAGAAACCAAGAGACCCAGTACTTC. Its protein product is CASSTPGRNQETQYF. The chain joins TRBV7-8 to TRBJ2-5, with a possible D match to TRBD2 (5 bases). The germline gives CDR1 SGHVS, CDR2 FQNEAQ. Trimming took off 5 bases at V and 0 bases at J, with 13 bases between the two ends. CDR3 size: 15 residues.

V gene TRBV27 combines with J gene TRBJ1-1; 8 nucleotides align to TRBD1. J gave up 1 base and V 3 bases, and 7 bases lay outside the gene matches. The CDR3 is made up of 16 amino acids. Germline values: CDR1 MNHEY, CDR2 SMNVEV (reference sequence). CDR3 amino acids: CASSFFGTGQNTEAFF. Written as DNA, the CDR3 is TGTGCCAGCAGTTTTTTCGGGACAGGACAGAACACTGAAGCTTTCTTT.

The chain recombines TRBV19 with TRBJ2-7; D call uncertain. CDR1 and CDR2 from the germline V gene are LNHDA and SQIVND (reference sequence). V dropped 5 bases and J dropped 5 bases, with 7 bases sitting between them. The CDR3 covers 11 residues. Written as DNA, the CDR3 is TGTGCCAGTAGTCACGGTAACGAGCAGTACTTC. Its protein is CASSHGNEQYF.

The chain combines TRBV7-9 with TRBJ1-1; 7 bases map to TRBD1. V shed 5 bases and J 5 bases; nucleotides not matched to a gene: 14. CDR1 is SEHNR and CDR2 is FQNEAQ in the germline V gene (reference sequence). This CDR3 spans 16 amino acids. In DNA, the CDR3 is TGTGCCAGCAGCATCAGACCTACAGGGGCGGATACTGAAGCTTTCTTT. Translated: CASSIRPTGADTEAFF.

The chain couples TRBV9 to TRBJ1-2; D might be TRBD1 (5 bases). The CDR3 is 14 residues long. Looked up from germline, CDR1 is SGDLS and CDR2 is YYNGEE. V was trimmed by 4 bases and J by 5 bases, leaving 15 bases between them. CDR3 sequence (DNA): TGTGCCAGCAGCTCCGGCGGGGGTACGTATGGCTACACCTTC. Translated: CASSSGGGTYGYTF.

The gene calls are TRBV5-4 and TRBJ1-1; 8 bases align to TRBD1. Germline V CDR1 and CDR2: SGHNT, YYREEE (reference sequence). This CDR3 region has 16 residues. V lost 6 bases, J lost 1 base, and 11 bases stayed unmatched. Here the CDR3 DNA reads TGTGCCAGCACCTCCCGTCCCGGGACAGGGAACACTGAAGCTTTCTTT. Amino acids: CASTSRPGTGNTEAFF.

This rearrangement joins TRBV10-3 to TRBJ1-2; D is possibly TRBD1 (6 bases). Looked up from germline, CDR1 is ENHRY and CDR2 is SYGVKD. This CDR3 is built from 14 residues. V was clipped by 6 bases and J by 3 bases, with 14 bases between them. The CDR3 region has the DNA TGTGCCATCAGGGGATCGGGGGGCGACTATGGCTACACCTTC. Amino acid sequence: CAIRGSGGDYGYTF.

This clone was detected only a few times. The chain links TRBV19 to TRBJ1-2, with D uncertain. The CDR3 has 14 amino acids. V was cut by 1 base and J by 5 bases, with 11 bases left in between. Germline values: CDR1 LNHDA, CDR2 SQIVND (reference sequence). The CDR3 loop reads CASSIAGKSYGYTF. In nucleotides, the CDR3 is TGTGCCAGTAGTATAGCGGGGAAAAGTTATGGCTACACCTTC.

The gene calls are TRBV4-1 and TRBJ1-1, with D possibly matching TRBD1 (6 bases). The CDR3 is made up of 13 amino acids. Trimming took off 4 bases at V and 3 bases at J, with 9 bases between the two ends. The germline V gene has CDR1 MGHRA and CDR2 YSYEKL. For the CDR3, the DNA is TGCGCCAGCAGCCCCGGGGGGCACACTGAAGCTTTCTTT. This codes for CASSPGGHTEAFF.

As regards this clone: At one boundary the junction diverges from the germline segment, which might be a read error. The chain combines TRBV13 with TRBJ1-1, with TRBD1 matching 10 bases. Germline CDR1 is PRHDT and CDR2 is FYEKMQ (reference sequence). The length of the CDR3 is 14 residues. The CDR3 is CASTLRGQGAEAFF. The CDR3 nucleotides read TGTGCCAGCACCTTACGCGGACAGGGGGCTGAAGCTTTCTTT.

The rearrangement uses TRBV6-1 and TRBJ1-3; 9 nucleotides align to TRBD1. J gave up 2 bases and V 6 bases, and 2 bases lay outside the gene matches. This CDR3 spans 14 amino acids. Per germline, CDR1 MNHNS and CDR2 SASEGT. DNA for the CDR3: TGTGCCAGCAGCGGGACAGGGCCTGGAAACACCATATATTTT. Its protein product is CASSGTGPGNTIYF.

The chain carries TRBV7-3 and TRBJ2-3; 8 nucleotides align to TRBD1. With V trimmed by 5 bases and J by 0 bases, 4 bases remained unmatched. The CDR3 covers 15 residues. Germline V gene lookup returns CDR1 SGHTA and CDR2 FQGTGA. The CDR3: CASSPGQGSTDTQYF. The CDR3, as DNA: TGTGCCAGCAGCCCCGGACAGGGAAGCACAGATACGCAGTATTTT.

V usage is TRBV5-1 and J usage is TRBJ1-3; D is unclear. Germline V lookup: CDR1 SGHRS, CDR2 YFSETQ. Trimming removed 6 bases from V and 0 bases from J, with 13 bases in between. This CDR3 is 15 amino acids long. The CDR3 nucleotides are TGCGCCAGCAAAGAAAGAACAGACTCTGGAAACACCATATATTTT. It specifies CASKERTDSGNTIYF.